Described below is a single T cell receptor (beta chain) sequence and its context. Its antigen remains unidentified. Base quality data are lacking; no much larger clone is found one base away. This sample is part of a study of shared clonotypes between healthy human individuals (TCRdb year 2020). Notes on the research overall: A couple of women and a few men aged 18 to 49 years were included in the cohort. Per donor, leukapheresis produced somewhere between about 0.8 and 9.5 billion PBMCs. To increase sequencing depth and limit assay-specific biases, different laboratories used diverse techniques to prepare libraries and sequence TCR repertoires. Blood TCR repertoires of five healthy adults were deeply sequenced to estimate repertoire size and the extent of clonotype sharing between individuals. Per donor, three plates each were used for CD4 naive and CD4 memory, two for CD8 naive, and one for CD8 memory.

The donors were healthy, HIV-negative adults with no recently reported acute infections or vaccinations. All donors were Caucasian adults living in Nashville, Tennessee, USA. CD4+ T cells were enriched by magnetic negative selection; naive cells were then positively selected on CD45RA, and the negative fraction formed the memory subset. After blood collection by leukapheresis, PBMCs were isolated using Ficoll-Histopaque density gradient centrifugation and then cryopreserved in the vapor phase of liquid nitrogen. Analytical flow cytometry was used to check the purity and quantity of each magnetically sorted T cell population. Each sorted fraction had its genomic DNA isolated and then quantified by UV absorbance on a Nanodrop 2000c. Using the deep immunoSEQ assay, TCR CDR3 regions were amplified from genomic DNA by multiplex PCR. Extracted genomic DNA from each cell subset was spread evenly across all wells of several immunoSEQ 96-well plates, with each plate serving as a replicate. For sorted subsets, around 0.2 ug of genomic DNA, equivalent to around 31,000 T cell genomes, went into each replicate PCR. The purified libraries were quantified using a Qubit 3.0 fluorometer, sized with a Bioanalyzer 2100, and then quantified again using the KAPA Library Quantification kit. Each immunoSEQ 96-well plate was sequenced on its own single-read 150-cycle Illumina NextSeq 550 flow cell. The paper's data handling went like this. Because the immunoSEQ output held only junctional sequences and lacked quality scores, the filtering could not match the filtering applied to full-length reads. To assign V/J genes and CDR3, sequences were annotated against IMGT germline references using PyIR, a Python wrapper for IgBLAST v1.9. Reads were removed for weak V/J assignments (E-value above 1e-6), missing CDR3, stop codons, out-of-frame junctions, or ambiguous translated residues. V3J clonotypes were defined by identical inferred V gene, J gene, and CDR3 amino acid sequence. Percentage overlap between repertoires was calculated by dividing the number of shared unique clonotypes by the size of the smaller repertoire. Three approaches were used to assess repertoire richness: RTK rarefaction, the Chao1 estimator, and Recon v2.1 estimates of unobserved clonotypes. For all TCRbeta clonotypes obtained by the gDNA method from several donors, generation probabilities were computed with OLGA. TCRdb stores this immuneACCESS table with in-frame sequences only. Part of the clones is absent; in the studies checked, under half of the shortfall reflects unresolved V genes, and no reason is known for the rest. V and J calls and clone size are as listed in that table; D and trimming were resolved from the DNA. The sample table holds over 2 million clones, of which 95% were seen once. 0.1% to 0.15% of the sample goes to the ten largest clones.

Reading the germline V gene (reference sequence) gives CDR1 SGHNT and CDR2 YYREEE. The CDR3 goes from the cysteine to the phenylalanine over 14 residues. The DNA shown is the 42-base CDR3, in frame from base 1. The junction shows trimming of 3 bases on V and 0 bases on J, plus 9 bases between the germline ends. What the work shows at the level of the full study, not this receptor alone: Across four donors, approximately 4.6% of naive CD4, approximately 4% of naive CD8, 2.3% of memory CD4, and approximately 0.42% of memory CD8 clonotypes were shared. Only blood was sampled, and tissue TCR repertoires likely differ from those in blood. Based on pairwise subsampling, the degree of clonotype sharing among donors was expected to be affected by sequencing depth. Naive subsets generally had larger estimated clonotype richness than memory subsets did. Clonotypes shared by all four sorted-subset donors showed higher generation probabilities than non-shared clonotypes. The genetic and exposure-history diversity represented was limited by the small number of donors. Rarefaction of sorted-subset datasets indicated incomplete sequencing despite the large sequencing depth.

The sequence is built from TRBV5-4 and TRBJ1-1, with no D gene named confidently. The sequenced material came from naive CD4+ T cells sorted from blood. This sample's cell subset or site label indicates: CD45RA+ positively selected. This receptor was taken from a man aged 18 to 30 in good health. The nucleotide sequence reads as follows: TGTGCCAGCAGCTCCCAGTACATGAACACTGAAGCTTTCTTT. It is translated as CASSSQYMNTEAFF.